These T cell receptor beta chains were read from a single sample in a study of shared clonotypes between healthy human individuals. Measured with immunoSEQ multiplex PCR; TCRdb has only the in-frame clones, and not every one. The data hold about 980,000 clones, with around three quarters observed a single time. Input material: memory CD4+ T cells sorted from blood. The receptors were gathered from a man aged 18 to 30 in good health. The CDR3 runs from the conserved cysteine through the conserved F or W. A D gene is named only where the DNA matches it firmly. A clone size is listed for some rows: how often the clone was seen (once, few, many), or a class if it is expanded.

V	size	D	J	CDR3	DNA
TRBV10-2	NA	NA	TRBJ2-2	CASTGRNTGELFF	TGCGCCAGCACGGGCAGAAACACCGGGGAGCTGTTTTTT
TRBV7-6	NA	NA	TRBJ2-2	CASSFQENTGELFF	TGTGCCAGCAGCTTTCAGGAGAACACCGGGGAGCTGTTTTTT
TRBV5-6	NA	NA	TRBJ1-4	CASSLNLGTIEKLFF	TGTGCCAGCAGCTTGAATCTCGGGACGATTGAAAAACTGTTTTTT
TRBV6-5	NA	NA	TRBJ1-5	CASRLGESGPQHF	TGTGCCAGCAGATTGGGGGAGAGTGGGCCCCAGCATTTT
TRBV2	NA	TRBD1	TRBJ2-7	CASSSDRVTYEQYF	TGTGCCAGCAGTTCGGACAGGGTAACCTACGAGCAGTACTTC
TRBV7-6	few	TRBD1	TRBJ1-4	CASSLQPGQGNEKLFF	TGTGCCAGCAGCTTGCAGCCGGGACAGGGAAATGAAAAACTGTTTTTT
TRBV7-9	NA	NA	TRBJ1-2	CASSLDRANYGYTF	TGTGCCAGCAGCTTAGACAGAGCTAACTATGGCTACACCTTC
TRBV30	NA	NA	TRBJ1-2	CAWRANRELYGYTF	TGTGCCTGGAGGGCCAATCGAGAACTATATGGCTACACCTTC
TRBV18	NA	TRBD2	TRBJ2-7	CASSPTSGGSYEQYF	TGTGCCAGCTCACCGACTAGCGGGGGATCCTACGAGCAGTACTTC
TRBV11-2	NA	NA	TRBJ1-1	CASSLDQGAGEAFF	TGTGCCAGCAGCTTAGATCAAGGGGCAGGGGAAGCTTTCTTT
TRBV6-1	NA	TRBD2	TRBJ2-2	CASTSGGRNTGELFF	TGTGCCAGCACCTCGGGGGGGCGCAACACCGGGGAGCTGTTTTTT
TRBV7-8	NA	NA	TRBJ1-5	CASSLSGVEPQHF	TGTGCCAGCAGCTTATCAGGCGTCGAGCCCCAGCATTTT
TRBV6-1	NA	TRBD1	TRBJ2-6	CASSEWGRGRPGVNVLTF	TGTGCCAGCAGTGAATGGGGCAGGGGGCGCCCCGGGGTCAACGTCCTGACTTTC
TRBV27	NA	NA	TRBJ1-4	CASSWDWTGGEKLFF	TGTGCCAGCAGTTGGGATTGGACGGGAGGGGAAAAACTGTTTTTT
TRBV7-2	NA	NA	TRBJ2-7	CASTQNRVSYEQYF	TGTGCCAGCACCCAGAACAGGGTAAGCTACGAGCAGTACTTC
TRBV7-8	NA	NA	TRBJ2-7	CASSPRGLPTYEQYF	TGTGCCAGCAGCCCCCGGGGCCTCCCTACCTACGAGCAGTACTTC
TRBV10-2	NA	NA	TRBJ2-7	CASLRPDKSYEQYF	TGCGCCAGCTTAAGACCGGACAAATCCTACGAGCAGTACTTC
TRBV6-1	few	NA	TRBJ1-3	CASRDTGMRNTIYF	TGTGCCAGCAGAGACACAGGGATGCGAAACACCATATATTTT
TRBV29-1	NA	TRBD1	TRBJ1-1	CSVLTGLNTEAFF	TGCAGCGTTTTGACAGGGCTTAACACTGAAGCTTTCTTT
TRBV2	NA	NA	TRBJ2-1	CASSVTSHEQFF	TGTGCCAGCAGTGTAACTAGCCATGAGCAGTTCTTC
TRBV10-1	NA	TRBD2	TRBJ2-7	CASMGLAGEQYF	TGCGCCAGCATGGGTCTAGCGGGCGAGCAGTACTTC
TRBV2	NA	NA	TRBJ1-3	CASRKEYGGNTIYF	TGTGCCAGCAGGAAGGAGTATGGTGGAAACACCATATATTTT
TRBV6-6	few	NA	TRBJ2-1	CASSRAAYEQFF	TGTGCCAGCAGCCGAGCGGCATATGAGCAGTTCTTC
TRBV15	NA	NA	TRBJ2-7	CATSRDRGYEQYF	TGTGCCACCAGCAGAGATAGGGGGTACGAGCAGTACTTC
TRBV28	NA	TRBD1	TRBJ1-4	CASSSTGGPNEKLFF	TGTGCCAGCAGTTCTACAGGGGGCCCTAATGAAAAACTGTTTTTT
TRBV25-1	NA	TRBD2	TRBJ2-3	CASSPTSGSPTTDTQYF	TGTGCCAGCAGTCCCACTAGCGGAAGTCCCACCACAGATACGCAGTATTTT
TRBV18	NA	NA	TRBJ2-5	CASSANSQETQYF	TGTGCCAGCTCCGCCAACTCTCAAGAGACCCAGTACTTC
TRBV30	NA	TRBD2	TRBJ2-1	CAWSHSGGAYNEQFF	TGTGCCTGGAGTCATAGCGGGGGGGCCTACAATGAGCAGTTCTTC
TRBV7-2	NA	NA	TRBJ2-7	CASSLGRSSYEQYF	TGTGCCAGCAGCTTAGGGAGGAGCTCCTACGAGCAGTACTTC
TRBV6-4	NA	NA	TRBJ2-6	CASSDSGAGANVLTF	TGTGCCAGCAGTGACTCGGGGGCTGGGGCCAACGTCCTGACTTTC
TRBV28	few	NA	TRBJ1-2	CASSPAGHYGYTF	TGTGCCAGCAGCCCGGCCGGGCACTATGGCTACACCTTC
TRBV6-5	NA	NA	TRBJ2-1	CASSYPPGVDNEQFF	TGTGCCAGCAGTTACCCCCCGGGAGTGGACAATGAGCAGTTCTTC
TRBV2	NA	TRBD2	TRBJ2-5	CASSEGGMKETQYF	TGTGCCAGCAGTGAGGGAGGGATGAAAGAGACCCAGTACTTC
TRBV7-9	NA	TRBD2	TRBJ2-1	CASSIRTSGRAVPLEQFF	TGTGCCAGCAGCATCCGGACTAGCGGGAGGGCCGTACCCCTTGAGCAGTTCTTC
TRBV5-4	NA	NA	TRBJ1-1	CASSLGAGSSTEAFF	TGTGCCAGCAGCTTGGGCGCGGGGAGTTCCACTGAAGCTTTCTTT
TRBV6-1	NA	TRBD1	TRBJ2-7	CASSEGLTGAWEQQYF	TGTGCCAGCAGTGAAGGACTGACAGGGGCCTGGGAGCAGCAGTACTTC
TRBV28	NA	NA	TRBJ1-4	CASSLGGTVNEKLFF	TGTGCCAGCAGTTTGGGAGGGACGGTTAATGAAAAACTGTTTTTT
TRBV30	NA	TRBD1	TRBJ1-5	CAWSKQGTQPQHF	TGTGCCTGGTCCAAACAGGGGACACAGCCCCAGCATTTT
TRBV19	NA	TRBD1	TRBJ1-1	CASSARDRGEVVRAFF	TGTGCCAGTAGTGCCCGGGACAGGGGAGAAGTAGTTCGAGCTTTCTTT
TRBV7-9	NA	NA	TRBJ2-5	CASSLFGSQETQYF	TGTGCCAGCAGCTTATTTGGGAGCCAAGAGACCCAGTACTTC
TRBV7-3	NA	NA	TRBJ1-5	CASSPSPNQPQHF	TGTGCCAGCAGCCCCAGCCCCAATCAGCCCCAGCATTTT
TRBV27	once	NA	TRBJ1-1	CASSLLGGANTEAFF	TGTGCCAGCAGTTTATTAGGAGGAGCAAACACTGAAGCTTTCTTT
TRBV30	many	NA	TRBJ2-5	CAWSHLPGRGKETQYF	TGTGCCTGGAGCCACCTCCCCGGGAGAGGGAAAGAGACCCAGTACTTC
TRBV30	NA	TRBD1	TRBJ1-4	CAWSVWTGPKEEKLFF	TGTGCCTGGAGTGTATGGACAGGCCCTAAGGAGGAAAAACTGTTTTTT
TRBV30	NA	TRBD1	TRBJ1-3	CAWSKPGQARNTIYF	TGTGCCTGGAGTAAACCGGGACAGGCCAGAAACACCATATATTTT
TRBV30	few	NA	TRBJ1-5	CAWSPQGGQPQHF	TGTGCCTGGAGTCCGCAGGGAGGTCAGCCCCAGCATTTT
TRBV5-1	NA	TRBD1	TRBJ2-7	CASSRTGTYYEQYF	TGCGCCAGCAGCCGGACAGGCACCTACTACGAGCAGTACTTC
TRBV7-2	few	NA	TRBJ1-3	CASSLSWGPGNTIYF	TGTGCCAGCAGCTTATCTTGGGGGCCTGGAAACACCATATATTTT
TRBV10-3	NA	TRBD1	TRBJ1-2	CAISEGTVYGYTF	TGTGCCATCAGTGAAGGGACAGTCTATGGCTACACCTTC
TRBV29-1	NA	NA	TRBJ2-2	CSVEEGGANTGELFF	TGCAGCGTTGAAGAGGGTGGGGCCAACACCGGGGAGCTGTTTTTT
TRBV4-1	NA	NA	TRBJ2-3	CASRGPGQPRGDTQYF	TGCGCCAGCAGGGGACCGGGACAACCGAGGGGAGATACGCAGTATTTT
TRBV5-6	NA	NA	TRBJ2-7	CASSLLDIYEQYF	TGTGCCAGCAGCTTGTTGGACATCTACGAGCAGTACTTC